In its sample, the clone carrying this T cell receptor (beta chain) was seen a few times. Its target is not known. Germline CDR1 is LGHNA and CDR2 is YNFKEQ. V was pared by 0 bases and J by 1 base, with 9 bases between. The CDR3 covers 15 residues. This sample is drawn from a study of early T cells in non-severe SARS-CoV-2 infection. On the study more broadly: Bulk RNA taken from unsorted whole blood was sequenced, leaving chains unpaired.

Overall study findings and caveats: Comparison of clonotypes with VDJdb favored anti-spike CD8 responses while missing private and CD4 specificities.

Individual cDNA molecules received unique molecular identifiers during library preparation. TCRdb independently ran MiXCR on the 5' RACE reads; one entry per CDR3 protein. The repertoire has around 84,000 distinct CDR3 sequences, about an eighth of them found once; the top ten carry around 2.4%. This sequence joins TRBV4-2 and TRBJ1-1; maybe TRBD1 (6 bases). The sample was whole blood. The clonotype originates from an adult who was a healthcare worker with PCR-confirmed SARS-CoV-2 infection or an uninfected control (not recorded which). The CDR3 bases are TGTGCCAGCAGCCAAGAAGGGACACCGAACACTGAAGCTTTCTTT. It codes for CASSQEGTPNTEAFF.